These 7 T cell receptor beta chains share one sample of origin, sequenced in a study of cytomegalovirus exposure and HLA in healthy donors (dated by TCRdb to 2016 to 2017). The library came from the immunoSEQ multiplex PCR assay. TCRdb limited this immuneACCESS table to in-frame rearrangements with V and J called. A share of clones is missing; checked studies link under half to unresolved V genes, and the rest is unexplained. Present in this sample are some 130,000 clones, 85% to 90% of which were seen just once. Roughly 6.3% of the sample comes from the top ten. Input material: PBMCs. The receptors stem from a woman aged 18 to 35 in good health and CMV-seropositive.

The rearrangement links TRBV9 to TRBJ2-1, with 7 positions matching TRBD2. The CDR3 has 16 residues. The trim removed 0 bases at V and 3 bases at J, leaving 6 bases unmatched. Germline V CDR1 and CDR2: SGDLS, YYNGEE. Here the CDR3 reads CASSVAAGAGYNEQFF. CDR3 nucleotides: TGTGCCAGCAGCGTAGCGGCGGGAGCTGGCTACAATGAGCAGTTCTTC.

The chain joins TRBV5-1 to TRBJ2-3; 11 bases align to TRBD2. The V gene's germline CDR1 is SGHRS and CDR2 YFSETQ. The CDR3 loop spans 15 amino acids. The V gene end was trimmed by 7 bases and the J gene end by 4 bases; junction bases not matched to a gene: 8. This CDR3 reads CASGDPSGRSDTQYF. The CDR3 nucleotides read TGCGCCAGCGGGGACCCTAGCGGGAGGTCAGATACGCAGTATTTT.

The V call is TRBV30, the J call TRBJ2-7, with TRBD2 as a possible D gene (7 bases). The CDR3 has 13 amino acids. The germline gives CDR1 GTSNPN, CDR2 SVGIG (reference sequence). V was cut by 1 base and J by 4 bases, with 11 bases left in between. CDR3 DNA: TGTGCCTGGAGTGGGGGGGGGCCTTACGAGCAGTACTTC. Its translation is CAWSGGGPYEQYF.

This chain uses TRBV7-6 with TRBJ1-3; 10 nucleotides align to TRBD1. Losses at the gene ends were 4 bases for V and 4 bases for J; bases not matched to a gene: 4. Germline V gene data show CDR1 as SGHVS and CDR2 as FNYEAQ. This CDR3 has 15 residues. Here the CDR3 reads CASSSGTGAGNTIYF. In DNA, the CDR3 is TGTGCCAGCAGCTCCGGGACAGGGGCAGGAAACACCATATATTTT. Looking up the rest from reference TRBV7-6 and TRBJ1-3 gives the full variable domain: GAGVSQSPRYKVTKRGQDVALRCDPISGHVSLYWYRQALGQGPEFLTYFNYEAQQDKSGLPNDRFSAERPEGSISTLTIQRTEQRDSAMYRCASSSGTGAGNTIYFGEGSWLTVV.

This chain uses TRBV5-1 with TRBJ2-7; the match to TRBD2 covers 8 bases. Germline V gene data show CDR1 as SGHRS and CDR2 as YFSETQ. This CDR3 spans 14 amino acids. The V gene end was trimmed by 4 bases and the J gene end by 4 bases; junction bases not matched to a gene: 7. The CDR3 protein is CASSPSSGFYEQYF. CDR3 coding DNA: TGCGCCAGCAGCCCCTCTAGCGGGTTTTACGAGCAGTACTTC.

The rearrangement joins TRBV6-6 to TRBJ2-3; 7 nucleotides line up with TRBD1. Germline values: CDR1 MNHNY, CDR2 SVGAGI (reference sequence). The CDR3 is 14 amino acids. Trimming removed 6 bases from V and 0 bases from J; junction bases left unmatched: 3. CDR3 residues: CASSRTGSTDTQYF. The CDR3 nucleotides read TGTGCCAGCAGCAGGACAGGCAGCACAGATACGCAGTATTTT.

V gene TRBV19 combines with J gene TRBJ2-7; 11 bases match TRBD1. V lost 5 bases to trimming and J lost 5 bases; unmatched junction nucleotides: 8. The CDR3 is made up of 15 amino acids. Looked up from germline, CDR1 is LNHDA and CDR2 is SQIVND (reference sequence). The CDR3, as DNA: TGTGCCAGTAGTTCACGGACAGGGGGCAGGGACGAGCAGTACTTC. This translates into CASSSRTGGRDEQYF.